The entry that follows covers one T cell receptor (beta chain) sequence. Its target is not known. Repertoires were generated with immunoSEQ multiplex PCR, while TCRdb's copy carries only in-frame clones and drops some. In the table there are under 90,000 clones, 75% to 90% of which are singletons. The data belong to a study of T cell clones after liver transplantation. Study information: Subjects received no induction therapy and standard immunosuppression until randomization at 12-24 months post-transplant. Blood was drawn pre-transplant, before withdrawal, and after full or failed withdrawal. Broader study findings: In a couple of subjects, few donor cells limited the measurable donor-reactive repertoire. Donor-reactive sequences fell more than third party-reactive ones, suggesting partial deletion.

V was pared by 3 bases and J by 4 bases, with 13 bases between. The CDR3 is 15 residues long. Germline V gives CDR1 LGHNA, CDR2 YSLEER. The sample consisted of CD4+ T cells from blood, taken before liver transplant. V gene TRBV4-3 combines with J gene TRBJ2-1, with a weak D call TRBD1 (5 bases). The TCR was taken from a human donor who received a liver transplant. CDR3 DNA sequence: TGCGCCAGCAGCCAGATGGCGACAGCGTACAATGAGCAGTTCTTC. Translating it yields CASSQMATAYNEQFF.